A selection of T cell receptor beta chains follows, all from one sample in a study of blood T cells in healthy people across ages. MiXCR, applied by TCRdb to the 5' RACE reads, yields one record per CDR3 protein. The table has 500,000 to 550,000 distinct CDR3 sequences, nearly 25% seen once. The sample was also linked to a second study, of T cells of mothers and their children.

The sequencing sample was made of blood. The receptors were sampled from a boy aged 10-17 years in good health. Both conserved end residues are trimmed from each CDR3. Fields, in order: J gene, V gene, CDR3 protein.

J: TRBJ1-5
V: TRBV27
CDR3: ASSLSSGSWPPH

J: TRBJ2-3
V: TRBV7-8
CDR3: ASTVTGRGGTDTQY

J: TRBJ2-5
V: TRBV7-9
CDR3: ASNRDGGRGETQY

J: TRBJ1-1
V: TRBV5-4
CDR3: ASSLFTGGDFTEAF

J: TRBJ2-1
V: TRBV4-1
CDR3: ASSQVAGVRSSYNEQF

J: TRBJ2-3
V: TRBV20-1
CDR3: SAMRLAGEGDTQY

J: TRBJ2-1
V: TRBV5-1
CDR3: ASRSYGVSYNEQF

J: TRBJ2-5
V: TRBV9
CDR3: ASSVGTSGGGETQY

J: TRBJ2-2
V: TRBV7-2
CDR3: ASSLLAGTANTGELF

J: TRBJ2-4
V: TRBV25-1
CDR3: ASSVQGGWY

J: TRBJ2-1
V: TRBV12-3/TRBV12-4
CDR3: ASSSSGTRYNEQF

J: TRBJ2-7
V: TRBV7-2
CDR3: ASSPGLAFPEQY

J: TRBJ2-2
V: TRBV4-3
CDR3: ASSQGGQGAGGTGELF

J: TRBJ2-2
V: TRBV29-1
CDR3: SVVRGATGELF

J: TRBJ2-5
V: TRBV7-2
CDR3: ASSLPSGGTKTQY

J: TRBJ1-1
V: TRBV28
CDR3: ASSLSRGMTEAF

J: -
V: TRBV6-5
CDR3: ASTDGDNEQF

J: TRBJ1-5
V: TRBV18
CDR3: ASSPPGTANQPQH

J: TRBJ2-3
V: TRBV9
CDR3: ASSGPTSGSVVDTQY

J: TRBJ2-4
V: TRBV7-2
CDR3: ASSPKRAGGGIQY

J: TRBJ1-4
V: TRBV5-1
CDR3: ASSDELGEKLF

J: TRBJ2-3
V: TRBV6-2/TRBV6-3
CDR3: ASSYYRVSDTQY

J: TRBJ2-7
V: TRBV20-1
CDR3: SARALDRGYYEQH

J: TRBJ2-5
V: TRBV4-3
CDR3: ASSAEEGTALLETQY

J: TRBJ1-2
V: TRBV7-6
CDR3: ARSLGRYYGYT